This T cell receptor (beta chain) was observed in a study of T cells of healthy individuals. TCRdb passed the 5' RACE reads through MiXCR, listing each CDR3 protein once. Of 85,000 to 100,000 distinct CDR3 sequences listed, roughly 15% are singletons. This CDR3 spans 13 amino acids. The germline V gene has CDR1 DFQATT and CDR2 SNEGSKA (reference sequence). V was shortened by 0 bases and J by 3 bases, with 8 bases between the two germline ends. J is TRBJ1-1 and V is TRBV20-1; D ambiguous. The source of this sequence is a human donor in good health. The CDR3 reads CSARDPRDTEAFF. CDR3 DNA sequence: TGCAGTGCTAGAGATCCCCGAGACACTGAAGCTTTCTTT.